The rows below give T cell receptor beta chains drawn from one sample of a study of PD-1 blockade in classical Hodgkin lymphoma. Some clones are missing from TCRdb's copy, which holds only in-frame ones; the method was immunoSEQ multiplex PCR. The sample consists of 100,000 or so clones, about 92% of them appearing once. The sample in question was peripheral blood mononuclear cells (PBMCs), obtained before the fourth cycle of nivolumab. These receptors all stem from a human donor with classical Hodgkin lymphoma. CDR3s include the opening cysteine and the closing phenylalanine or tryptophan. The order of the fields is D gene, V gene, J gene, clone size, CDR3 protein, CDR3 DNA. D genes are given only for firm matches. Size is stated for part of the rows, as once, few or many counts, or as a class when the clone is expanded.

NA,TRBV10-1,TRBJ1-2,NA,CASSDWKEGGYTF,TGCGCCAGCAGTGACTGGAAAGAGGGTGGCTACACCTTC
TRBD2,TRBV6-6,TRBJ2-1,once,CASSPPGLGGNEQFF,TGTGCCAGCAGCCCTCCGGGACTAGGAGGCAATGAGCAGTTCTTC
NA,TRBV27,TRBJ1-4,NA,CASSLYPRVGEKLFF,TGTGCCAGCAGTTTATATCCCAGGGTTGGAGAAAAACTGTTTTTT
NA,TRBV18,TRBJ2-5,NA,CASSNQETQYF,TGTGCCAGCTCAAATCAAGAGACCCAGTACTTC
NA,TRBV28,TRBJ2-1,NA,CASMSPILYTDSFF,TGTGCCAGCATGTCCCCAATACTTTACACGGATTCGTTCTTC
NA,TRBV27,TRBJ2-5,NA,CASKTGQETQYF,TGTGCCAGCAAGACAGGCCAAGAGACCCAGTACTTC
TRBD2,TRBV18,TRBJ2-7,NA,CASSPLGLAGVYEQYF,TGTGCCAGCTCACCACTAGGACTAGCGGGGGTCTACGAGCAGTACTTC
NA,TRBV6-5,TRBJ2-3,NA,CASSYSYTDTQYF,TGTGCCAGCAGTTACTCGTACACAGATACGCAGTATTTT
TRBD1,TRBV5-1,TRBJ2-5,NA,CASSLNRGDQETQYF,TGCGCCAGCAGCTTGAACAGGGGGGACCAAGAGACCCAGTACTTC
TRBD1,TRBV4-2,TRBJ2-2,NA,CASSQATGRTGELFF,TGTGCCAGCAGCCAAGCGACAGGGAGAACCGGGGAGCTGTTTTTT
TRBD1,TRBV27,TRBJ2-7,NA,CASSWGTGAYEQYF,TGTGCCAGCAGTTGGGGGACAGGTGCGTACGAGCAGTACTTC
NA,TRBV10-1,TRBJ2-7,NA,CARYITLYYEQYF,TGCGCCAGGTACATCACCCTATACTACGAGCAGTACTTC
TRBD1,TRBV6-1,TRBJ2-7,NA,CASSGARQGFLYEQYF,TGTGCCAGCAGTGGTGCTAGACAGGGATTCCTCTACGAGCAGTACTTC
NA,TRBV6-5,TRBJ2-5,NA,CASSYSGPWWTQYF,TGTGCCAGCAGTTACTCCGGTCCCTGGTGGACCCAGTACTTC
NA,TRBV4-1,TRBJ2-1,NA,CASSPGLVEQFF,TGCGCCAGCAGCCCGGGACTGGTTGAGCAGTTCTTC